This TCR beta chain is drawn from a study of T cells in Graves' hyperthyroidism and ophthalmopathy. General study findings and limits: Ophthalmopathy was told apart from stable hyperthyroidism by a 13 V-J model.

This clonotype came up many times. Its antigen is not known. V lost 0 bases to trimming and J lost 3 bases, with 18 bases between them. The CDR3 covers 18 residues. Germline lookup yields CDR1 MNHEY and CDR2 SVGAGI. RNA transcripts served as the template for amplifying TCR beta CDR3 regions. First-round RT-PCR targeting the TCR CDR3 was performed with the HTBI primer set. TCRdb re-called the multiplex PCR reads with MiXCR, one entry per CDR3 protein. The sample yields about 320,000 distinct CDR3 sequences, over 15% seen once. The study defined stable Graves' hyperthyroidism as no ophthalmopathy progression within 18 months. The diagnoses drew upon clinical symptoms, serum thyroxine and TRAb, thyroid ultrasound and orbital computed tomography. It was approximately 9.4 ml of fresh peripheral blood that supplied the PBMCs.

The origin of this receptor is a man aged 25 to 40 with Graves' hyperthyroidism. Sequencing used blood. The chain has TRBV6-5 and TRBJ1-3; D is undetermined. DNA for the CDR3: TGTGCCAGCAGTTACTCGTATGGTTTGGGTTCTGGTGGAAACACCATATATTTT. It yields the protein CASSYSYGLGSGGNTIYF.